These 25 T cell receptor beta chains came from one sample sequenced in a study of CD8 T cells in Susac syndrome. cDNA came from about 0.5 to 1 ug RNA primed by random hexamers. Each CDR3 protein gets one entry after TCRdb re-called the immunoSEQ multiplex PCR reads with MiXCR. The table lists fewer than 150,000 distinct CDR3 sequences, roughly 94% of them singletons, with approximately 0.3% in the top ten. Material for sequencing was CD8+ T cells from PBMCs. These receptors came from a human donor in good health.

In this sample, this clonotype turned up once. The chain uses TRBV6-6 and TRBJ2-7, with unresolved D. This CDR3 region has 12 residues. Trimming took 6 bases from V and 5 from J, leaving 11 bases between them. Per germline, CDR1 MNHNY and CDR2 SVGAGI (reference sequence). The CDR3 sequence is CASSPSRDEQYF. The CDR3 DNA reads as TGTGCCAGCAGCCCGAGTAGGGACGAGCAGTACTTC.

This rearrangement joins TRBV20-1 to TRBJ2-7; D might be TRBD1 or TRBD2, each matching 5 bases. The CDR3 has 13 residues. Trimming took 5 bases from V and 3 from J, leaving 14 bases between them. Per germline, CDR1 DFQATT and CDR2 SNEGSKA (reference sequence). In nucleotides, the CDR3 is TGCAGTGCTGAGCCGGGACCCCTCTACGAGCAGTACTTC. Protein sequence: CSAEPGPLYEQYF.

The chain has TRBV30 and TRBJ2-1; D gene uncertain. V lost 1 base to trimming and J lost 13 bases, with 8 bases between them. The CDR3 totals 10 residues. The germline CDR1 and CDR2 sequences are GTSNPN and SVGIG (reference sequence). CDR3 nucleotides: TGTGCCTGGAGTGAGAACACCCAGTTCTTC. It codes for CAWSENTQFF.

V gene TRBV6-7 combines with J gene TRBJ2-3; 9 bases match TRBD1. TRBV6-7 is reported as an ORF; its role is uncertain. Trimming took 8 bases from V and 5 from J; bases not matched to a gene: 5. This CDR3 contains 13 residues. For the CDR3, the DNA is TGTGCCAGCGCATACAGGGGGCGAGATACGCAGTATTTT. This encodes CASAYRGRDTQYF.

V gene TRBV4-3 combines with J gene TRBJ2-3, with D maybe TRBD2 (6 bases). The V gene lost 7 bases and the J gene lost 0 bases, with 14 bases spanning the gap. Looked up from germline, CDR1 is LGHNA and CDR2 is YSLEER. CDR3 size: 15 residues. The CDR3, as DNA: TGCGCCAGCACCGAAGTCAGCGGGAGCACAGATACGCAGTATTTT. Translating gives CASTEVSGSTDTQYF.

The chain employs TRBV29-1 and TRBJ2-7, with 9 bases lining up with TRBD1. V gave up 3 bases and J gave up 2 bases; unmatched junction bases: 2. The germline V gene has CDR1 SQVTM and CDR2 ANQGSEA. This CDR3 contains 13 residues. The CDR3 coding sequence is TGCAGCGTTGAGAGACAGGGGGCCTACGAGCAGTACTTC. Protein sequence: CSVERQGAYEQYF.

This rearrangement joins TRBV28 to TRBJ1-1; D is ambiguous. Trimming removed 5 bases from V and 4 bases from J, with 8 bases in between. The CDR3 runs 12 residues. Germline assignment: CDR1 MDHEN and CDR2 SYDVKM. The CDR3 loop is CASSPRGTEAFF. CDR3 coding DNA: TGTGCCAGCAGTCCCCGAGGCACTGAAGCTTTCTTT.

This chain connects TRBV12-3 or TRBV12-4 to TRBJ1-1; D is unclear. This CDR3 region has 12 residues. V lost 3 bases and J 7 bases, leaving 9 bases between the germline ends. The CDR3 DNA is TGTGCCAGCAGTTTTTCGGCCGGTGAAGCTTTCTTT. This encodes CASSFSAGEAFF.

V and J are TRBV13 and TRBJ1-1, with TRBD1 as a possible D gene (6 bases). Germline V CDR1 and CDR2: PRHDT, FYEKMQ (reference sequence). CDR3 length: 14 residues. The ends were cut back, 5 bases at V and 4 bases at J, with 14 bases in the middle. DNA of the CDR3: TGTGCCAGCAGCCCCCGGGGGGCTCCCACTGAAGCTTTCTTT. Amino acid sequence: CASSPRGAPTEAFF.

The CDR3 loop reads CASSQTDLANYGYTF. In DNA form, the CDR3 reads TGTGCCAGCAGCCAAACAGACCTAGCTAACTATGGCTACACCTTC. The chain links TRBV3-1 to TRBJ1-2; the D is unclear. The V gene's germline CDR1 is LGHDT and CDR2 YNNKEL (reference sequence). The CDR3 is made up of 15 amino acids. V dropped 2 bases and J dropped 0 bases, with 10 bases sitting between them.

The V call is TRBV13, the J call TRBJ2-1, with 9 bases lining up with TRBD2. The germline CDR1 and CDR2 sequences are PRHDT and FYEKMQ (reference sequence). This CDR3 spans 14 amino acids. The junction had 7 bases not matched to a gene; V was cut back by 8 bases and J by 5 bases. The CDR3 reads CASFASGAHNEQFF. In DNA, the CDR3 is TGTGCCAGCTTTGCTAGCGGGGCCCACAATGAGCAGTTCTTC.

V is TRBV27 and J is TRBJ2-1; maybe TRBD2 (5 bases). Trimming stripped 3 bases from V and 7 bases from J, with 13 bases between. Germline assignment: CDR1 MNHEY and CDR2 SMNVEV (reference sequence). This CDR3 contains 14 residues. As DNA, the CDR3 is TGTGCCAGCAGTTTGTCGGGATATAGAAATGAGCAGTTCTTC. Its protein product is CASSLSGYRNEQFF.

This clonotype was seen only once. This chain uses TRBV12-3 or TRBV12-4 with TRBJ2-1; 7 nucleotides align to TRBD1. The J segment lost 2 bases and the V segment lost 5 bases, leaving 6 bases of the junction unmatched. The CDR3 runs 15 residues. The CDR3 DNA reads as TGTGCCAGCAGTGAAGGACAGGTTACCTACAATGAGCAGTTCTTC. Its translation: CASSEGQVTYNEQFF.

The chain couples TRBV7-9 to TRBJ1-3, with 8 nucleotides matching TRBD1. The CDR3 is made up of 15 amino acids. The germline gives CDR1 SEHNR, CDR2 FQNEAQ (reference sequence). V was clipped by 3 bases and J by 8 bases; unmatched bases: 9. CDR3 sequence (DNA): TGTGCCAGCAGCTTTGGGACAGGACGGGGGGACACCATATATTTT. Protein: CASSFGTGRGDTIYF.

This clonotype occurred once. CDR3 sequence reads: CATSQDRLDQPQHF. The CDR3 DNA sequence: TGTGCCACCAGCCAGGACAGGCTCGATCAGCCCCAGCATTTT. The rearrangement links TRBV15 to TRBJ1-5, with 7 bases lining up with TRBD1. This CDR3 is built from 14 residues. V was pared by 5 bases and J by 5 bases, with 6 bases of the junction left unmatched. Germline CDR1 LNHNV, CDR2 YYDKDF (reference sequence).

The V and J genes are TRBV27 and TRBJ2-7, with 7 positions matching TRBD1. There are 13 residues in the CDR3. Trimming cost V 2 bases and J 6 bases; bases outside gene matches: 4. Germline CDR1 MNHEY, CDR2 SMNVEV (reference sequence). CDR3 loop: CASSLDRALEQYF. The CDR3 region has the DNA TGTGCCAGCAGTTTAGACAGGGCCCTCGAGCAGTACTTC.

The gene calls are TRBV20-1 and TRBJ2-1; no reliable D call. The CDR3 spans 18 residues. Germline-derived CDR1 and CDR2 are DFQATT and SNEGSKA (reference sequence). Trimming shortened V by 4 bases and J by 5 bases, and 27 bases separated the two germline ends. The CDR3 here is CSATHDPQLIGVHNEQFF. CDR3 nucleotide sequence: TGCAGTGCTACCCACGACCCTCAACTAATCGGCGTACACAATGAGCAGTTCTTC.

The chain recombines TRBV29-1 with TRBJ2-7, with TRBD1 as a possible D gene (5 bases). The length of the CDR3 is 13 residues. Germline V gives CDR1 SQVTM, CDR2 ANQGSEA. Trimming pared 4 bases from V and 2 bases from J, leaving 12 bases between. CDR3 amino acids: CSVGWGSPYEQYF. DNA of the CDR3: TGCAGCGTTGGGTGGGGCAGTCCCTACGAGCAGTACTTC.

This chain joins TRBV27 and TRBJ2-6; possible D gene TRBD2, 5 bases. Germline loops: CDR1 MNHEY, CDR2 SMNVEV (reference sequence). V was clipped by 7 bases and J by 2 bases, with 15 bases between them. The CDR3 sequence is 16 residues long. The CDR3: CASTNEGMTGANVLTF. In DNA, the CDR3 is TGTGCCAGCACGAACGAGGGAATGACTGGGGCCAACGTCCTGACTTTC.

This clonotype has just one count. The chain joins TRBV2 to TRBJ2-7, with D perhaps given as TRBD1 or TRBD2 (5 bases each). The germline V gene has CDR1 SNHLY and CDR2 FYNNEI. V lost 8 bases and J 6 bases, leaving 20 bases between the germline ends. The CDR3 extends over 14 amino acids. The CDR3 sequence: CASRGGQLTVEQYF. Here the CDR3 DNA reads TGTGCCAGCCGGGGCGGCCAGTTAACGGTCGAGCAGTACTTC.

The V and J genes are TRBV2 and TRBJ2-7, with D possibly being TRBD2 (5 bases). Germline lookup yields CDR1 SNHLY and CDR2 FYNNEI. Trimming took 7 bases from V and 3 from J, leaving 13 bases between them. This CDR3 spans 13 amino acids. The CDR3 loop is CASTVGLYYEQYF. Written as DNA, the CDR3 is TGTGCCAGCACCGTAGGACTTTACTACGAGCAGTACTTC.

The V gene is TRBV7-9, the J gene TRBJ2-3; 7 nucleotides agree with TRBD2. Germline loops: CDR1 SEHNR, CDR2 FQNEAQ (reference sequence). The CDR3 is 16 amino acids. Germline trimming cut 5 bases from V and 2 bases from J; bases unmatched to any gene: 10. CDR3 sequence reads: CASSAPLAVITDTQYF. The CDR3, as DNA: TGTGCCAGCAGCGCCCCTCTAGCGGTTATCACAGATACGCAGTATTTT. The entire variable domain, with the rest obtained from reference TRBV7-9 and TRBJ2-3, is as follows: DTGVSQNPRHKITKRGQNVTFRCDPISEHNRLYWYRQTLGQGPEFLTYFQNEAQLEKSRLLSDRFSAERPKGSFSTLEIQRTEQGDSAMYLCASSAPLAVITDTQYFGPGTRLTVL.

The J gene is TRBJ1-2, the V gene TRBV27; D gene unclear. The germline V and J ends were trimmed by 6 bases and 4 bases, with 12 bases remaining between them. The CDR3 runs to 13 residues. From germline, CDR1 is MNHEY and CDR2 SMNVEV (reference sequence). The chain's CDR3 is CASRPADAYGYTF. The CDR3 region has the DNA TGTGCCAGCAGGCCAGCGGACGCCTATGGCTACACCTTC.

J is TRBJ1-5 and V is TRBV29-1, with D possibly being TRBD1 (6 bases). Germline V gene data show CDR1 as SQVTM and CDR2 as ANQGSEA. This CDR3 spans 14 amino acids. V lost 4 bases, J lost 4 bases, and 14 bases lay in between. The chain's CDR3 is CSVVPPGDNQPQHF. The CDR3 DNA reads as TGCAGCGTTGTACCCCCAGGGGATAATCAGCCCCAGCATTTT. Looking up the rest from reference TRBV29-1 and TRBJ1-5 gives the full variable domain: SAVISQKPSRDICQRGTSLTIQCQVDSQVTMMFWYRQQPGQSLTLIATANQGSEATYESGFVIDKFPISRPNLTFSTLTVSNMSPEDSSIYLCSVVPPGDNQPQHFGDGTRLSIL.

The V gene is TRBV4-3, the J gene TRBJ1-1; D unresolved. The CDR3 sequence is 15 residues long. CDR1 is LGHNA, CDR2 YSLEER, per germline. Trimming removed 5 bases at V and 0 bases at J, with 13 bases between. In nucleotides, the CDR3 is TGCGCCAGCAGCTTAGGTTTATTGGTGAACACTGAAGCTTTCTTT. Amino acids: CASSLGLLVNTEAFF.